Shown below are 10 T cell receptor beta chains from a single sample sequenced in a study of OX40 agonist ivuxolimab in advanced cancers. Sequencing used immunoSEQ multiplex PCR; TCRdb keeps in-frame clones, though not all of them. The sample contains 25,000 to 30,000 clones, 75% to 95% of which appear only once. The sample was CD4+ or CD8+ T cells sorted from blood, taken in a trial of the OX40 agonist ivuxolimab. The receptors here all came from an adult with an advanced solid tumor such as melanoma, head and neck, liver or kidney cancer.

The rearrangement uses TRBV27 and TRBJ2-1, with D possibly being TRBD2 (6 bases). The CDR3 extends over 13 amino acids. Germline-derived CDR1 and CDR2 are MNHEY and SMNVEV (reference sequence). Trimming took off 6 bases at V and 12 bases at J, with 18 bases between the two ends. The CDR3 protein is CASSPLDSGVQFF. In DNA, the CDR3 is TGTGCCAGCAGCCCCCTCGATAGCGGAGTGCAGTTCTTC.

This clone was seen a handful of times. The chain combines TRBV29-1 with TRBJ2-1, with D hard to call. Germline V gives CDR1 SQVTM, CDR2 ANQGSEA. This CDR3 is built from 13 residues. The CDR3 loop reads CRIVADSYNEQFF. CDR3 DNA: TGCAGAATCGTTGCGGACTCCTACAATGAGCAGTTCTTC.

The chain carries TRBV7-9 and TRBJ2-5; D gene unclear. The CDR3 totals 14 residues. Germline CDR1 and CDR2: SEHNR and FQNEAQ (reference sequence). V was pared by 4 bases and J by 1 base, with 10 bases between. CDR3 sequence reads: CASSSGRTQETQYF. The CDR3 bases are TGTGCCAGCAGCTCTGGGCGGACCCAAGAGACCCAGTACTTC.

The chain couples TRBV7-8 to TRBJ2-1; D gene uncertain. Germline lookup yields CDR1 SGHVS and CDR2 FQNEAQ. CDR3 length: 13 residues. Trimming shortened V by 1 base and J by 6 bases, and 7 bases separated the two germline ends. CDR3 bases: TGTGCCAGCAGCTTAGACCTGAGCAATGAGCAGTTCTTC. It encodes CASSLDLSNEQFF.

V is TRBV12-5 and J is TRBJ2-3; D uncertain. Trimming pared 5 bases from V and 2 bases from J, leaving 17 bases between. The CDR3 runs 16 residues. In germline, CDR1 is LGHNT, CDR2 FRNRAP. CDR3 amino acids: CASGTNSPLFTDTQYF. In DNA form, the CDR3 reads TGTGCTAGTGGTACTAACAGTCCCTTGTTCACAGATACGCAGTATTTT.

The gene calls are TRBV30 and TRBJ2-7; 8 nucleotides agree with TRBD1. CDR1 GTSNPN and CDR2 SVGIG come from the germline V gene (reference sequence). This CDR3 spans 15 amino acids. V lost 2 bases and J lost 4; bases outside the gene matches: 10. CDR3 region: CAWSRPGTGLYEQYF. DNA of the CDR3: TGTGCCTGGAGTCGTCCCGGGACAGGACTGTACGAGCAGTACTTC.

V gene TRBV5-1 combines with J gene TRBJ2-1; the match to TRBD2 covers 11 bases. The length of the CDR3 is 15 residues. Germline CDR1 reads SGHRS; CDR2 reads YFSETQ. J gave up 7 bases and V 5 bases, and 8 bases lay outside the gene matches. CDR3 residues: CASSSTSGISNEQFF. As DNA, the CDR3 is TGCGCCAGCAGTTCGACTAGCGGGATATCGAATGAGCAGTTCTTC.

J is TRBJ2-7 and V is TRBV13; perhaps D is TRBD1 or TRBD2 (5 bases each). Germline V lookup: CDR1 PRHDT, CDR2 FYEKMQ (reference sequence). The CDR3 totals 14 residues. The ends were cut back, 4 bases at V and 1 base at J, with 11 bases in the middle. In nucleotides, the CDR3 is TGTGCCAGCAGCTCGGGACGCACATCCTACGAGCAGTACTTC. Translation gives CASSSGRTSYEQYF.

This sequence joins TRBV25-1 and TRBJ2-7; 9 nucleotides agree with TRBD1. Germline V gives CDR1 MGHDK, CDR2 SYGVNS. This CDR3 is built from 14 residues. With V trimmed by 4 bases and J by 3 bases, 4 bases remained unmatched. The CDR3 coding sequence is TGTGCCAGCAGTGCAACGGGACAGGGCTACGAGCAGTACTTC. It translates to CASSATGQGYEQYF.

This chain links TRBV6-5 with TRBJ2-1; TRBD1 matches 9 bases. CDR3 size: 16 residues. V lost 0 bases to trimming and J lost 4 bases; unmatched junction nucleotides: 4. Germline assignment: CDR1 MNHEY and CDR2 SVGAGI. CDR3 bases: TGTGCCAGCAGTTACTCAAGGACAGGGGAATACAATGAGCAGTTCTTC. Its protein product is CASSYSRTGEYNEQFF.